This T cell receptor (beta chain) was recovered during a study of T cell repertoires in cytomegalovirus infection. Remarks on this clonotype: Its antigen is currently unknown.

V shed 3 bases and J shed 8 bases, with 16 bases lying between them. From germline, CDR1 is SGHVS and CDR2 FNYEAQ. The CDR3 totals 14 residues. TCRdb independently ran MiXCR on the reads; one entry per CDR3 protein. The sample yields about a million distinct CDR3 sequences, around 31% seen once. The sequences come from cultured CD8+ T cells from PBMCs, collected from culture after CMV antigen stimulation. This TCR came from a human donor in good health (CMV status not recorded). Some clones in this sample may be carry-over from other donors' samples. J is TRBJ1-2 and V is TRBV7-6; D may be TRBD1 (6 bases). The CDR3 DNA reads TGTGCCAGCAGCTTCTTATCGGGGGGCCGCGGCTACACCTTC. This translates into CASSFLSGGRGYTF. The full variable domain, rest sourced from reference TRBV7-6 and TRBJ1-2, is GAGVSQSPRYKVTKRGQDVALRCDPISGHVSLYWYRQALGQGPEFLTYFNYEAQQDKSGLPNDRFSAERPEGSISTLTIQRTEQRDSAMYRCASSFLSGGRGYTFGSGTRLTVV.